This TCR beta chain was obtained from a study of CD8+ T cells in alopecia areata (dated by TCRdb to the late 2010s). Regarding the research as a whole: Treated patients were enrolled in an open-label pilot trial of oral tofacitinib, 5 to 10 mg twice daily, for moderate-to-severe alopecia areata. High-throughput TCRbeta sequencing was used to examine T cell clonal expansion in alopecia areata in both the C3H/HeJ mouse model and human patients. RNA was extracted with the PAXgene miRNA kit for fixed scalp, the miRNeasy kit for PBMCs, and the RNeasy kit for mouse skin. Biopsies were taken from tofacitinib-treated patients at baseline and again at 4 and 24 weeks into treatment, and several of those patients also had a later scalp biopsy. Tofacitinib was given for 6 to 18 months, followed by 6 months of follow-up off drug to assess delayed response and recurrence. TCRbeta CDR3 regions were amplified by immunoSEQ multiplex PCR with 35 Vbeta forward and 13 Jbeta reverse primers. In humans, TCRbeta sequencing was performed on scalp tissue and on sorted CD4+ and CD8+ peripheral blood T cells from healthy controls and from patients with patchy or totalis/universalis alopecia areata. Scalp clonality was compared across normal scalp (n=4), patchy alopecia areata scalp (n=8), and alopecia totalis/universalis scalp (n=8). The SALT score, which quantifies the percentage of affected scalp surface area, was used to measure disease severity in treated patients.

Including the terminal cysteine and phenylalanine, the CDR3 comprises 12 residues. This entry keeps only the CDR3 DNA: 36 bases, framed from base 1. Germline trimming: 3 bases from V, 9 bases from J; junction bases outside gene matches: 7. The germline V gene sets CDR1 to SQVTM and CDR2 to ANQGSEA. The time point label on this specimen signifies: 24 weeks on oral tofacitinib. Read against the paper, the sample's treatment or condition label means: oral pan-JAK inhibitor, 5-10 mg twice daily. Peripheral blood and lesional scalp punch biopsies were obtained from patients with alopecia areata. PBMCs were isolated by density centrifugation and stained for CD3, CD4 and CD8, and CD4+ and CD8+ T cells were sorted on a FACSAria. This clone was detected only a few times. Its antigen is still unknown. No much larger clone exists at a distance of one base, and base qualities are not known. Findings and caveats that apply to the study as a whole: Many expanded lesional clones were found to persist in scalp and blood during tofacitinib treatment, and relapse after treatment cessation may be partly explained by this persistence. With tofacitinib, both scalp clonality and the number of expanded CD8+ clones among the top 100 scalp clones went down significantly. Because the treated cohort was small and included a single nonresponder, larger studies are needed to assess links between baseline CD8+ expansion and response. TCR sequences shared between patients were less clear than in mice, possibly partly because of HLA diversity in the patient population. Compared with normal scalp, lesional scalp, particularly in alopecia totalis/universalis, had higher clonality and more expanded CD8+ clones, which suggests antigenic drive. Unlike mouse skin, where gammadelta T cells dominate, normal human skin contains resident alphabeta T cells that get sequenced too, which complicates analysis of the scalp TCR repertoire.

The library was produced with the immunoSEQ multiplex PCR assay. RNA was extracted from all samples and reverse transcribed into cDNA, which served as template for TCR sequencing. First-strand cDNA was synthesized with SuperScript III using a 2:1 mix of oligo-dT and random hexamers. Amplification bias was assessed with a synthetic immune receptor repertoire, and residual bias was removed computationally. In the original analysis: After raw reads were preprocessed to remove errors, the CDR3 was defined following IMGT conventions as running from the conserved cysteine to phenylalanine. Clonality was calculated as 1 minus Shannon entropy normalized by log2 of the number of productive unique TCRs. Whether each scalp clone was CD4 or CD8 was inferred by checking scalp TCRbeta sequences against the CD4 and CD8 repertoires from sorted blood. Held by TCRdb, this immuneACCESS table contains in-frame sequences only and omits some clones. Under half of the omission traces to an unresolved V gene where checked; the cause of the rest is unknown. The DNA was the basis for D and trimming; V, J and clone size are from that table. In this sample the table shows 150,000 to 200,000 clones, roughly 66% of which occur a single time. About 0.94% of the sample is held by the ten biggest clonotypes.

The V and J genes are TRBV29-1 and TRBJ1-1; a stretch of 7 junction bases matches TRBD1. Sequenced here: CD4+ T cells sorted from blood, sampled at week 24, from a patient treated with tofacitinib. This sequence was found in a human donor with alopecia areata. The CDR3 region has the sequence CSVDPYRGQAFF. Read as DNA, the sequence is TGCAGCGTTGATCCCTATAGGGGGCAAGCTTTCTTT.